A selection of T cell receptor beta chains follows, all from one sample in a study of T cell responses to AZD1222 COVID-19 vaccine. The data were produced by immunoSEQ multiplex PCR, yet TCRdb's version contains in-frame clones alone and is incomplete. The data hold approximately 140,000 clones, with approximately 94% observed a single time. This specimen was peripheral blood, taken on day 0 of AZD1222 vaccination. The source of these receptors is an adult in good health. Each CDR3 is given with its conserved first and last residue. The D gene is left open where the match is weak. A clone size is listed for some rows: how often the clone was seen (once, few, many), or a class if it is expanded.

abundance,d_gene,j_gene,v_gene,CDR3aa,CDR3nt
.,TRBD1,TRBJ2-7,TRBV3-1/TRBV3-2,CASSQVPLRDRIYEQYF,TGTGCCAGCAGCCAAGTACCACTCCGGGACAGGATCTACGAGCAGTACTTC
.,.,TRBJ1-6,TRBV7-2,CASTPPGRHSPLHF,TGTGCCAGCACCCCCCCGGGAAGGCATTCACCCCTCCACTTT
once,.,TRBJ2-3,TRBV2,CASRDGNTDTQYF,TGTGCCAGCAGAGACGGAAACACAGATACGCAGTATTTT
few,TRBD1,TRBJ1-5,TRBV12-5,CASGLGTGGGSHQPQHF,TGTGCTAGTGGTTTGGGAACAGGGGGGGGCTCTCATCAGCCCCAGCATTTT
.,.,TRBJ2-7,TRBV7-2,CASSYDYFSSSYEQYF,TGTGCCAGCAGCTACGACTACTTCTCAAGCTCCTACGAGCAGTACTTC
few,TRBD2,TRBJ2-7,TRBV3-1/TRBV3-2,CASSQHPGLAGPYEQYF,TGTGCCAGCAGCCAGCACCCGGGACTAGCGGGACCCTACGAGCAGTACTTC
.,.,TRBJ2-5,TRBV7-6,CASSPREQATRETQYF,TGTGCCAGCAGCCCCCGAGAACAGGCCACGCGAGAGACCCAGTACTTC
.,.,TRBJ2-2,TRBV11-2,CASSLRRTGELFF,TGTGCCAGCAGCTTACGGCGGACCGGGGAGCTGTTTTTT
.,.,TRBJ2-1,TRBV3-1/TRBV3-2,CASSQPYGGQFF,TGTGCCAGCAGCCAGCCCTATGGCGGGCAGTTCTTC
.,.,TRBJ1-3,TRBV12-3/TRBV12-4,CASSYYTNTIYF,TGTGCCAGCAGCTACTACACGAACACCATATATTTT
.,TRBD1,TRBJ2-7,TRBV7-9,CASSEQGAQEQYF,TGTGCCAGCAGCGAACAGGGGGCTCAAGAGCAGTACTTC
.,.,TRBJ1-2,TRBV7-2,CASSPALRGGYTF,TGTGCCAGCAGCCCCGCCTTGAGAGGCGGCTACACCTTC
.,TRBD2,TRBJ2-3,TRBV29-1,CSVESGRGGDTQYF,TGCAGCGTTGAAAGCGGGAGAGGTGGAGATACGCAGTATTTT
.,.,TRBJ1-3,TRBV19,CASSKRDSLLRSSGNTIYF,TGTGCCAGTAGTAAGAGGGACTCACTTCTCAGAAGCTCTGGAAACACCATATATTTT
.,TRBD2,TRBJ2-5,TRBV9,CASSVTSGQTQYF,TGTGCCAGCAGCGTAACTAGCGGCCAGACCCAGTACTTC
.,TRBD2,TRBJ2-3,TRBV4-2,CASSQASGDTDTQYF,TGTGCCAGCAGCCAAGCTAGCGGGGATACAGATACGCAGTATTTT
.,TRBD1,TRBJ2-1,TRBV4-1,CASSQDGTGGSYNEQFF,TGCGCCAGCAGCCAAGATGGAACAGGGGGGTCCTACAATGAGCAGTTCTTC
.,.,TRBJ1-3,TRBV7-9,CASTSLRGSGNTIYF,TGTGCCAGCACCTCCCTCCGGGGCTCTGGAAACACCATATATTTT
.,.,TRBJ1-3,TRBV3-1/TRBV3-2,CASSQGSSGNTIYF,TGTGCCAGCAGCCAAGGGAGCTCTGGAAACACCATATATTTT
.,.,TRBJ1-6,TRBV7-4,CASSLVVRLTGSPLHF,TGTGCCAGCAGCTTAGTTGTCAGGCTAACAGGGTCACCCCTCCACTTT
.,.,TRBJ2-7,TRBV7-2,CASSSLRAPGTYEQYF,TGTGCCAGCAGTTCTCTCCGTGCCCCGGGGACTTACGAGCAGTACTTC
.,.,TRBJ1-1,TRBV3-1/TRBV3-2,CASSQVPQGLNTEAFF,TGTGCCAGCAGCCAAGTTCCCCAGGGTCTGAACACTGAAGCTTTCTTT
.,.,TRBJ1-4,TRBV10-2,CASSDSKGEKLFF,TGCGCCAGCAGTGACAGCAAGGGTGAAAAACTGTTTTTT
.,.,TRBJ2-2,TRBV15,CATSRAGRQGRTGELFF,TGTGCCACCAGCAGAGCGGGGCGGCAGGGGCGTACCGGGGAGCTGTTTTTT
.,.,TRBJ1-2,TRBV2,CASSGDQGSHGYTF,TGTGCCAGCAGTGGGGACCAGGGATCCCATGGCTACACCTTC
.,TRBD2,TRBJ2-3,TRBV3-1/TRBV3-2,CASSSLAGGTDTQYF,TGTGCTAGCAGCTCACTAGCGGGAGGTACAGATACGCAGTATTTT
once,TRBD2,TRBJ2-7,TRBV27,CASSSGTSGYEQYF,TGTGCCAGCAGTTCCGGGACTAGCGGTTACGAGCAGTACTTC
.,.,TRBJ2-7,TRBV2,CASTPWLGGPRGDEQYF,TGTGCCAGCACACCATGGTTAGGGGGGCCGAGAGGGGACGAGCAGTACTTC
.,TRBD1,TRBJ1-1,TRBV10-3,CAISESKQGADEAFF,TGTGCCATCAGTGAGTCGAAACAGGGGGCTGATGAAGCTTTCTTT
once,TRBD2,TRBJ2-2,TRBV5-1,CASSLAGGLNTGELFF,TGCGCCAGCTCCTTAGCGGGGGGCCTGAACACCGGGGAGCTGTTTTTT
.,.,TRBJ2-1,TRBV11-2,CASSPPGSRVVFF,TGTGCCAGCAGCCCGCCGGGATCCAGAGTTGTGTTCTTC
.,.,TRBJ2-7,TRBV27,CASSPRGLLAEQYF,TGTGCCAGCAGTCCCCGGGGGCTCTTAGCTGAGCAGTACTTC
.,TRBD1,TRBJ1-1,TRBV18,CASSSGQGALRTEAFF,TGTGCCAGCTCATCGGGACAGGGGGCGTTGAGAACTGAAGCTTTCTTT
.,.,TRBJ2-1,TRBV20-1,CSASQGGNNEQFF,TGCAGTGCTAGTCAGGGGGGAAACAATGAGCAGTTCTTC
.,TRBD1,TRBJ1-6,TRBV15,CATSRRTGAPLHF,TGTGCCACCAGCAGAAGAACAGGGGCACCCCTCCACTTT
.,.,TRBJ1-2,TRBV5-1,CASSLSLLTQGSLGGYTF,TGCGCCAGCAGCTTGTCCCTCCTAACGCAGGGAAGTCTAGGTGGCTACACCTTC
.,.,TRBJ2-7,TRBV7-3,CASSLGKSYEQYF,TGTGCCAGCAGCTTGGGTAAATCCTACGAGCAGTACTTC
.,.,TRBJ2-2,TRBV11-2,CASSLGGVTTNTGELFF,TGTGCCAGCAGCTTAGGCGGGGTCACCACGAACACCGGGGAGCTGTTTTTT
.,TRBD2,TRBJ2-1,TRBV5-1,CASSLATAGDEQFF,TGCGCCAGCAGCTTGGCGACGGCGGGGGATGAGCAGTTCTTC
.,TRBD2,TRBJ2-7,TRBV9,CASSVGAGDLYEQYF,TGTGCCAGCAGCGTAGGAGCGGGAGATTTGTACGAGCAGTACTTC
few,.,TRBJ2-1,TRBV30,CAWKFGRQDNEQFF,TGTGCCTGGAAATTTGGCCGCCAGGACAATGAGCAGTTCTTC
.,TRBD2,TRBJ2-5,TRBV7-3,CASSFLGREETQYF,TGTGCCAGCAGCTTCCTCGGGAGGGAAGAGACCCAGTACTTC
.,TRBD1,TRBJ2-2,TRBV5-1,CASMGQGDGELFF,TGCGCCAGCATGGGGCAGGGGGACGGGGAGCTGTTTTTT